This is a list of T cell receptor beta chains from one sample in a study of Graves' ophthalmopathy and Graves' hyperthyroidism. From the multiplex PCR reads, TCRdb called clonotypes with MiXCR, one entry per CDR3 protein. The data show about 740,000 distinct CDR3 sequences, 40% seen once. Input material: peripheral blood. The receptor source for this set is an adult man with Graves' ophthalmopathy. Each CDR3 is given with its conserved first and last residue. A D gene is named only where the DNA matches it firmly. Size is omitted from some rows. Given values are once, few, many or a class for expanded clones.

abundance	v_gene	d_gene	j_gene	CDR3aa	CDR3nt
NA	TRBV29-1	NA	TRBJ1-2	CSAAGAGYGYTF	TGCAGCGCTGCGGGGGCTGGCTATGGCTACACCTTC
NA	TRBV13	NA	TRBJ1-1	CASSLQGHNTEAFF	TGTGCCAGCAGCCTACAAGGACACAACACTGAAGCTTTCTTT
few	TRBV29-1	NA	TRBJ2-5	CSVDTVVQETQYF	TGCAGCGTTGATACAGTCGTTCAAGAGACCCAGTACTTC
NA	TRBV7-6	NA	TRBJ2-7	CASSVDEQYF	TGTGCCAGCAGCGTTGACGAGCAGTACTTC
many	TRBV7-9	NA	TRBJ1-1	CASSLQSTEAFF	TGTGCCAGCAGCTTACAGAGCACTGAAGCTTTCTTT
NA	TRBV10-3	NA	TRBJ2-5	CAISLSQGSTQYF	TGTGCCATCAGTTTGAGCCAGGGGTCGACCCAGTACTTC
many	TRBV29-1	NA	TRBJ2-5	CSVEDQGIGTQYF	TGCAGCGTTGAAGATCAAGGGATTGGGACCCAGTACTTC
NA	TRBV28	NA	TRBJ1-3	CASSCLDF	TGTGCCAGCAGTTGTTTGGATTTT
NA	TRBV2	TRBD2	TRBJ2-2	CASSNSGGYTGELFF	TGTGCCAGCAGCAATAGCGGGGGCTACACCGGGGAGCTGTTTTTT
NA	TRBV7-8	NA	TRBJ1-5	CASSPGISGNQPQHF	TGTGCCAGCAGCCCCGGGATCTCAGGCAATCAGCCCCAGCATTTT
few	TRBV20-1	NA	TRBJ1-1	CSARDLGRGTEAFF	TGCAGTGCTAGAGATTTGGGCAGGGGCACTGAAGCTTTCTTT
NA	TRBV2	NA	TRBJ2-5	CASSYRPPGLEETQYF	TGTGCCAGCAGTTACCGTCCCCCCGGACTCGAAGAGACCCAGTACTTC
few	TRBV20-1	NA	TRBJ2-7	CSAYSPDSQIPYEQYF	TGCAGTGCTTACTCACCCGACAGCCAGATCCCCTACGAGCAGTACTTC
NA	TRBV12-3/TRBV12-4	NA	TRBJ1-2	CASWTPRIGGYTF	TGTGCCAGCTGGACCCCCAGGATCGGTGGCTACACCTTC
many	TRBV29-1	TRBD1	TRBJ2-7	CSVSGGQVYEQYF	TGCAGCGTGTCGGGCGGACAGGTCTACGAGCAGTACTTC
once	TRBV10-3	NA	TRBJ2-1	CAIMRERGNEQFF	TGTGCCATCATGAGAGAGAGAGGGAATGAGCAGTTCTTC
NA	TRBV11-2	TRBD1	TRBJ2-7	CASSTRTGDEQYF	TGTGCCAGCAGCACCCGGACAGGGGACGAGCAGTACTTC
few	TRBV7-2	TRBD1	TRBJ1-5	CASIPGTGVNQPQHF	TGTGCCAGCATACCCGGGACAGGGGTTAATCAGCCCCAGCATTTT
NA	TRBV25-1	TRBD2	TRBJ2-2	CASSSTSGSHTGELFF	TGTGCCAGCAGTTCGACTAGCGGGAGTCACACCGGGGAGCTGTTTTTT
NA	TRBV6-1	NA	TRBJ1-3	CASRLDNGNTIYF	TGTGCCAGCAGGCTGGACAATGGAAACACCATATATTTT
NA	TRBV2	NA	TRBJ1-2	CASSLISTYGYTF	TGTGCCAGCAGCTTGATATCGACCTATGGCTACACCTTC
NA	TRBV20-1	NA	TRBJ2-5	CSAGGTQETQYF	TGCAGTGCAGGTGGCACGCAAGAGACCCAGTACTTC
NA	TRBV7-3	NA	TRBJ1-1	CASSSWRGVDTEAFF	TGTGCCAGCAGCTCCTGGCGGGGAGTCGACACTGAAGCTTTCTTT
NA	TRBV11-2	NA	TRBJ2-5	CASSPQGRVQETQYF	TGTGCCAGCAGCCCCCAGGGGAGGGTCCAAGAGACCCAGTACTTC
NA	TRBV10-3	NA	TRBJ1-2	CAISESQDGRHTF	TGTGCCATCAGTGAATCCCAGGATGGTAGACACACCTTC
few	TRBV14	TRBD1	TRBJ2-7	CASSPGQSGYEQYF	TGTGCCAGCAGCCCGGGACAGTCTGGCTACGAGCAGTACTTC
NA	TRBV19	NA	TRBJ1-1	CASARLNTEAFF	TGTGCCAGTGCCCGCCTGAACACTGAAGCTTTCTTT
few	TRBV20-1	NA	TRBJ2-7	CSASHGTAEVGRGRDEQYF	TGCAGTGCTAGCCACGGGACCGCAGAGGTTGGTAGGGGCCGGGACGAGCAGTACTTC
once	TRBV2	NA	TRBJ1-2	CASVETAGGYTF	TGTGCCAGCGTAGAGACAGCCGGTGGCTACACCTTC
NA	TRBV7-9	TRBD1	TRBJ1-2	CASGSRQGDYGYTF	TGTGCCAGCGGCTCGCGACAGGGTGACTATGGCTACACCTTC
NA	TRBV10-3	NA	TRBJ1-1	CASSESQGMNTEAFF	TGTGCCAGCAGTGAGTCGCAGGGGATGAACACTGAAGCTTTCTTT
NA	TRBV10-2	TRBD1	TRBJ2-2	CASSHDRGIGELFF	TGCGCCAGCAGCCATGACAGGGGGATCGGGGAGCTGTTTTTT
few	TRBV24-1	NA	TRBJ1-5	CASSPSGGNQPQHF	TGTGCCAGCAGCCCCTCGGGTGGCAATCAGCCCCAGCATTTT
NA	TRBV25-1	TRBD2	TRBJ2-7	CASSPGLAGLSYEQYF	TGTGCCAGCAGTCCAGGACTAGCGGGCCTCTCCTACGAGCAGTACTTC
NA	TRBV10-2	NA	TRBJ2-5	CASSLESSERAWETQYF	TGTGCCAGCAGTTTAGAGTCTAGCGAGAGGGCCTGGGAGACCCAGTACTTC
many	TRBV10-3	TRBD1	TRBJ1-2	CAISGIGQASPTGGYTF	TGTGCCATCAGTGGCATAGGACAGGCAAGCCCAACGGGGGGCTACACCTTC
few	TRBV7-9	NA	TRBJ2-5	CASSILTNQETQYF	TGTGCCAGCAGCATTTTGACAAACCAAGAGACCCAGTACTTC
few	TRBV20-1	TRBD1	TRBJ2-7	CSAQSRTGVYEQYF	TGCAGTGCTCAGTCGCGGACAGGGGTCTACGAGCAGTACTTC
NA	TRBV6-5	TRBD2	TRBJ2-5	CASRPGLAYETQYF	TGTGCCAGCAGGCCGGGACTAGCCTATGAGACCCAGTACTTC
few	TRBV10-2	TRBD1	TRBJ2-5	CASSSDRGGSQYF	TGTGCCAGCAGTTCAGACAGGGGGGGGTCCCAGTACTTC
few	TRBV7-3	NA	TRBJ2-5	CASSQAGVQETQYF	TGTGCCAGCAGCCAAGCAGGGGTCCAAGAGACCCAGTACTTC
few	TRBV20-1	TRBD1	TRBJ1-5	CSASLQGPYQPQHF	TGCAGTGCTAGCCTACAGGGGCCCTACCAGCCCCAGCATTTT
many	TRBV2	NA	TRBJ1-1	CASSDWAEAFF	TGTGCCAGCAGTGACTGGGCTGAAGCTTTCTTT
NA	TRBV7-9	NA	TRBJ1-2	CASSRRDFYGYTF	TGTGCCAGCAGCCGGAGGGATTTCTATGGCTACACCTTC
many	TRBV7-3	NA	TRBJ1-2	CASSLTKERSGYTF	TGTGCCAGCAGCTTAACGAAGGAAAGGTCTGGCTACACCTTC
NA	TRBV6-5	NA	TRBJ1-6	CASGRLGSPLHF	TGTGCCAGCGGCAGACTCGGTTCACCCCTCCACTTT
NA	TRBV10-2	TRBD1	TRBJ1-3	CASSYRGPGGNTTYF	TGTGCCAGCAGTTACAGGGGGCCGGGTGGAAACACCACATATTTT
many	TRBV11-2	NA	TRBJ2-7	CASSLEPVGYEQYF	TGTGCCAGCAGCTTAGAACCAGTTGGGTACGAGCAGTACTTC
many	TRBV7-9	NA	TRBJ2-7	CASSLTTLSYEQYF	TGTGCCAGCAGCCTTACGACCCTCTCCTACGAGCAGTACTTC
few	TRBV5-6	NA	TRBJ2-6	CASSLGLRGLTSGANVLTF	TGTGCCAGCAGCTTGGGTCTCAGGGGCCTAACCTCTGGGGCCAACGTCCTGACTTTC
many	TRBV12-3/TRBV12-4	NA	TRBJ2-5	CASSFGGKTQYF	TGTGCCAGCAGTTTTGGCGGGAAGACCCAGTACTTC
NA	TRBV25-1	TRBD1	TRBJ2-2	CASSSRRIGQGSAGELFF	TGTGCCAGCAGCTCGAGAAGAATAGGACAGGGAAGCGCCGGGGAGCTGTTTTTT
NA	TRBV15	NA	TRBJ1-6	CATSRDGGRNSPLHF	TGTGCCACCAGCAGAGACGGGGGCCGTAATTCACCCCTCCACTTT